This entry lists 24 T cell receptor beta chains sequenced from one sample in a study of blood T cell repertoires in COVID-19 (TCRdb year 2020). Library preparation was by the immunoSEQ multiplex PCR assay. TCRdb stores this immuneACCESS table with in-frame sequences only. Part of the clones is absent; in the studies checked, under half of the shortfall reflects unresolved V genes, and no reason is known for the rest. Within this sample are 130,000 or so clones, with 87% of them counted one time only. Clones ranked in the top ten supply about 2% of the sample. The sequenced sample consisted of peripheral blood. The receptor set was obtained from a woman aged 45 to 65 with acute or convalescent COVID-19.

The rearrangement uses TRBV6-2 or TRBV6-3 and TRBJ2-7; 9 positions agree with TRBD1. Per the germline V gene, CDR1 is MNHEY and CDR2 is SVGEGT. The J segment lost 4 bases and the V segment lost 2 bases, leaving 6 bases of the junction unmatched. This CDR3 contains 15 residues. In nucleotides, the CDR3 is TGTGCCAGCAGTTACCAACCGGACAGGGGATACGAGCAGTACTTC. It translates to CASSYQPDRGYEQYF.

V is TRBV6-6 and J is TRBJ1-5; D unresolved. Germline values: CDR1 MNHNY, CDR2 SVGAGI (reference sequence). The CDR3 is 14 amino acids. Between the trimmed V and J ends, which lost 7 bases and 0 bases, there was a span of 10 bases. CDR3 protein: CASNTRNSNQPQHF. The CDR3 bases are TGTGCCAGCAATACAAGAAATAGCAATCAGCCCCAGCATTTT.

The J gene is TRBJ1-2, the V gene TRBV19; TRBD1 might be the D (6 bases). V was trimmed by 10 bases and J by 2 bases, leaving 20 bases between them. The V gene's germline CDR1 is LNHDA and CDR2 SQIVND (reference sequence). The CDR3 consists of 15 residues. The CDR3 is CATSRGWGLNYGYTF. DNA of the CDR3: TGTGCCACCTCACGAGGGTGGGGGCTGAACTATGGCTACACCTTC.

This clone has a single count. The chain couples TRBV19 to TRBJ1-2; D is unclear. Per the germline V gene, CDR1 is LNHDA and CDR2 is SQIVND (reference sequence). This CDR3 spans 13 amino acids. V gave up 7 bases and J gave up 7 bases, with 16 bases separating them. The CDR3 is CASTFSRSTGYTF. As DNA, the CDR3 is TGTGCCAGTACCTTCTCTAGGTCCACTGGCTACACCTTC.

This clone was detected only a few times. The rearrangement uses TRBV5-4 and TRBJ2-2, with TRBD1 as a possible D gene (6 bases). The V gene's germline CDR1 is SGHNT and CDR2 YYREEE (reference sequence). V lost 2 bases and J lost 4, with 15 bases in between. The CDR3 totals 16 residues. In nucleotides, the CDR3 is TGTGCCAGCAGCTTAAAACAGGGCGGCGGCACCGGGGAGCTGTTTTTT. Protein sequence: CASSLKQGGGTGELFF.

This chain links TRBV14 with TRBJ1-2; D is uncertain. Germline assignment: CDR1 SGHDN and CDR2 FVKESK. This CDR3 contains 15 residues. Between the trimmed V and J ends, which lost 0 bases and 4 bases, there was a span of 12 bases. The CDR3 is CASSQEIREIYGYTF. The CDR3 DNA sequence: TGTGCCAGCAGCCAAGAGATCCGGGAGATCTATGGCTACACCTTC. Complete variable domain (other parts from reference TRBV14 and TRBJ1-2): EAGVTQFPSHSVIEKGQTVTLRCDPISGHDNLYWYRRVMGKEIKFLLHFVKESKQDESGMPNNRFLAERTGGTYSTLKVQPAELEDSGVYFCASSQEIREIYGYTFGSGTRLTVV.

The V call is TRBV7-2, the J call TRBJ2-5, with TRBD2 identical over 9 bases. CDR3 size: 15 residues. Per the germline V gene, CDR1 is SGHTA and CDR2 is FQGNSA. J gave up 0 bases and V 6 bases, and 5 bases lay outside the gene matches. The CDR3 reads CASRMLAGNQETQYF. In DNA, the CDR3 is TGTGCCAGCAGGATGCTAGCGGGGAACCAAGAGACCCAGTACTTC.

The chain has TRBV5-4 and TRBJ2-2; 10 bases map to TRBD2. CDR1 and CDR2 (germline): SGHNT, YYREEE (reference sequence). The CDR3 covers 17 residues. V shed 2 bases and J 2 bases; nucleotides not matched to a gene: 6. CDR3 region: CASSLASGGLNTGELFF. CDR3 in DNA: TGTGCCAGCAGCTTAGCTAGCGGGGGCCTTAACACCGGGGAGCTGTTTTTT.

The chain joins TRBV4-1 to TRBJ2-1; D not certain. Germline V gene lookup returns CDR1 MGHRA and CDR2 YSYEKL. The CDR3 totals 14 residues. V was trimmed by 3 bases and J by 0 bases, leaving 6 bases between them. The CDR3 region is CASSHLSSYNEQFF. The CDR3 coding sequence is TGCGCCAGCAGCCATCTCTCCTCCTACAATGAGCAGTTCTTC.

V and J are TRBV3-1 (or the pseudogene TRBV3-2) and TRBJ1-2, with 7 bases aligning to TRBD1. J was trimmed by 10 bases and V by 1 base; bases with no gene match: 9. Looked up from germline, CDR1 is LGHDT and CDR2 is YNNKEL (reference sequence). The CDR3 is 14 amino acids. The CDR3 DNA is TGTGCCAGCAGCCAAGCGGACAGGTTCGGCCCCTACACCTTC. Its translation is CASSQADRFGPYTF.

This chain links TRBV30 with TRBJ2-5, with 7 bases aligning to TRBD2. The junction had 5 bases not matched to a gene; V was cut back by 5 bases and J by 5 bases. This CDR3 is 12 amino acids long. Looked up from germline, CDR1 is GTSNPN and CDR2 is SVGIG (reference sequence). DNA of the CDR3: TGTGCCTGGGGGACTATTAGGGAGACCCAGTACTTC. Encoded protein: CAWGTIRETQYF. Full variable domain (rest looked up from reference TRBV30 and TRBJ2-5): SQTIHQWPATLVQPVGSPLSLECTVEGTSNPNLYWYRQAAGRGLQLLFYSVGIGQISSEVPQNLSASRPQDRQFILSSKKLLLSDSGFYLCAWGTIRETQYFGPGTRLLVL.

The chain has TRBV7-9 and TRBJ2-3, with 10 bases matching TRBD2. CDR1 is SEHNR, CDR2 FQNEAQ, per germline (reference sequence). V shed 7 bases, J shed 2 bases, and the junction held 6 bases outside the gene matches. The length of the CDR3 is 15 residues. The CDR3 reads CASTPLAGITDTQYF. The CDR3 nucleotides are TGTGCCAGCACCCCACTAGCGGGAATCACAGATACGCAGTATTTT.

The count of this clone is one. The V call is TRBV9, the J call TRBJ1-3, with unresolved D. This CDR3 has 15 amino acids. Germline assignment: CDR1 SGDLS and CDR2 YYNGEE. Trimming removed 4 bases at V and 2 bases at J, with 13 bases between. The CDR3 loop reads CASSPREEAGNTIYF. The CDR3 nucleotides are TGTGCCAGCAGCCCCCGTGAAGAGGCTGGAAACACCATATATTTT.

The gene calls are TRBV5-1 and TRBJ2-3, with D possibly matching TRBD2 (6 bases). The CDR3 extends over 15 amino acids. CDR1 is SGHRS, CDR2 YFSETQ, per germline. Trimming shortened V by 4 bases and J by 4 bases, and 16 bases separated the two germline ends. This chain's CDR3 is CASSGGTGVADTQYF. Written as DNA, the CDR3 is TGCGCCAGCAGCGGCGGGACGGGAGTCGCAGATACGCAGTATTTT.

The chain has TRBV29-1 and TRBJ1-2, with D perhaps matching TRBD1 (6 bases). Germline V CDR1 and CDR2: SQVTM, ANQGSEA. CDR3 size: 15 residues. The V gene lost 7 bases and the J gene lost 6 bases, with 24 bases spanning the gap. CDR3 DNA sequence: TGCAGCGATCTATCAGCGGGGGGCCGGGCTAATGGCTACACCTTC. Protein: CSDLSAGGRANGYTF.

The chain employs TRBV6-5 and TRBJ2-7; 9 positions agree with TRBD1. CDR3 length: 15 amino acids. V trimming: 4 bases; J trimming: 4 bases; junction bases outside the gene matches: 8. The germline gives CDR1 MNHEY, CDR2 SVGAGI. This chain's CDR3 is CASSSAGTGIYEQYF. CDR3 nucleotides: TGTGCCAGCAGTTCGGCCGGGACAGGGATTTACGAGCAGTACTTC.

The V and J genes are TRBV10-3 and TRBJ2-7, with TRBD2 matching 8 bases. Per the germline V gene, CDR1 is ENHRY and CDR2 is SYGVKD. The CDR3 is 14 residues long. Trimming removed 8 bases from V and 0 bases from J; junction bases left unmatched: 6. The CDR3: CAIASLAGSYEQYF. For the CDR3, the DNA is TGTGCCATCGCCTCTCTAGCGGGCTCCTACGAGCAGTACTTC.

V usage is TRBV4-1 and J usage is TRBJ1-1; the D gene is possibly TRBD1 (5 bases). Looked up from germline, CDR1 is MGHRA and CDR2 is YSYEKL. The CDR3 is made up of 16 amino acids. Trimming shortened V by 1 base and J by 6 bases, and 18 bases separated the two germline ends. The CDR3 spells CASSQGPDMSGAEAFF. For the CDR3, the DNA is TGCGCCAGCAGCCAAGGCCCGGACATGTCGGGGGCTGAAGCTTTCTTT.

The chain has TRBV19 and TRBJ1-2, with 10 bases identical to TRBD1. CDR1 and CDR2 from the germline V gene are LNHDA and SQIVND (reference sequence). V was pared by 6 bases and J by 8 bases, with 12 bases of the junction left unmatched. The CDR3 totals 15 residues. DNA of the CDR3: TGTGCCAGTAGCTCCCAGGACAGGGGGATGAAAGGCTACACCTTC. Encoded protein: CASSSQDRGMKGYTF.

CDR3 sequence: CASSLGLMNTEAFF. DNA for the CDR3: TGTGCCAGCAGTTTAGGACTGATGAACACTGAAGCTTTCTTT. The chain couples TRBV5-6 to TRBJ1-1; D uncertain. V was trimmed by 5 bases and J by 0 bases, leaving 11 bases between them. The CDR3 length is 14 residues. Germline CDR1 and CDR2: SGHDT and YYEEEE. The entire variable domain, with the rest obtained from reference TRBV5-6 and TRBJ1-1, is as follows: DAGVTQSPTHLIKTRGQQVTLRCSPKSGHDTVSWYQQALGQGPQFIFQYYEEEERQRGNFPDRFSGHQFPNYSSELNVNALLLGDSALYLCASSLGLMNTEAFFGQGTRLTVV.

The rearrangement joins TRBV7-8 to TRBJ1-4; TRBD1 agrees at 11 bases. Germline V gives CDR1 SGHVS, CDR2 FQNEAQ. V dropped 6 bases and J dropped 7; count of bases not matched to a gene: 13. CDR3 size: 17 residues. The CDR3 spells CASRAGTGGLGGEKLFF. In nucleotides, the CDR3 is TGTGCCAGCAGGGCCGGGACAGGGGGATTGGGAGGTGAAAAACTGTTTTTT.

V and J are TRBV7-2 and TRBJ2-7, with D perhaps matching TRBD2 (6 bases). The ends were cut back, 1 base at V and 3 bases at J, with 22 bases in the middle. The CDR3 has 18 residues. Germline V lookup: CDR1 SGHTA, CDR2 FQGNSA. The CDR3 sequence: CASSLGYSGGQGGYEQYF. CDR3 bases: TGTGCCAGCAGCTTAGGGTACTCCGGAGGGCAGGGAGGCTACGAGCAGTACTTC.

The chain has TRBV9 and TRBJ2-3, with a tentative D call TRBD2 (7 bases). V lost 4 bases and J lost 7, with 22 bases in between. The CDR3 covers 16 residues. Germline CDR1 and CDR2: SGDLS and YYNGEE. CDR3 coding DNA: TGTGCCAGCAGCTCAGCACGGGGGGCAGGGAGGTATACGCAGTATTTT. It encodes CASSSARGAGRYTQYF. Complete variable domain (other parts from reference TRBV9 and TRBJ2-3): DSGVTQTPKHLITATGQRVTLRCSPRSGDLSVYWYQQSLDQGLQFLIQYYNGEERAKGNILERFSAQQFPDLHSELNLSSLELGDSALYFCASSSARGAGRYTQYFGPGTRLTVL.

In this sample, this clone turned up a few times. The chain is built from TRBV5-4 and TRBJ2-7; D unresolved. CDR1 is SGHNT and CDR2 is YYREEE in the germline V gene (reference sequence). Between the trimmed V and J ends, which lost 2 bases and 3 bases, there was a span of 6 bases. The CDR3 sequence is 12 residues long. The CDR3 loop is CASSLDFYEQYF. CDR3 coding DNA: TGTGCCAGCAGCTTAGACTTCTACGAGCAGTACTTC.